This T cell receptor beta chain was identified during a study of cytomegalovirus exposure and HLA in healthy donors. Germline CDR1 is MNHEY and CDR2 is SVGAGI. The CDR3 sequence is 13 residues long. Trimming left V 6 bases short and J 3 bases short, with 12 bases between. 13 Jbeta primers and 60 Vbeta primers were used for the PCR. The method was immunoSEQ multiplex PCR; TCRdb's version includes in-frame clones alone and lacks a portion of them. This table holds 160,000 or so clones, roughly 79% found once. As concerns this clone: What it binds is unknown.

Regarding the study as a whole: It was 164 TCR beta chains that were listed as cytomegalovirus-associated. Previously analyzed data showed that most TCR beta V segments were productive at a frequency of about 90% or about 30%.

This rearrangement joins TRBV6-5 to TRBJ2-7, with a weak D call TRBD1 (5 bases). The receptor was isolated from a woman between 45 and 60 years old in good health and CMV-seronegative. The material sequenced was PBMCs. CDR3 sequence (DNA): TGTGCCAGCAGACCCGGACACCTCTACGAGCAGTACTTC. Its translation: CASRPGHLYEQYF.